Following are 18 T cell receptor beta chains from one sample sequenced in a study of T cell repertoires in cytomegalovirus infection (dated by TCRdb to about 2019). Sequencing was performed on an Illumina HiSeq 1500. The public reads were reprocessed in TCRdb via fastp at Q25 and MiXCR, keeping in-frame beta chains. Every entry covers one CDR3 protein and lists the most common genes and DNA from its rows. For this sample the table gives fewer than 350,000 distinct CDR3 sequences, of which 17% were detected only once. The biggest ten clones account for about 11% of the sample. The sequencing sample was made of PBMCs. These receptors all come from a human donor in good health (CMV status not recorded). Some clones in this sample may be carry-over from other donors' samples.

The chain joins TRBV11-1 to TRBJ2-1; a possible D gene is TRBD2 (6 bases). CDR3 length: 14 amino acids. The V gene lost 1 base and the J gene lost 5 bases, with 9 bases spanning the gap. CDR1 SGHAT and CDR2 FQDESV come from the germline V gene (reference sequence). In DNA, the CDR3 is TGTGCCAGCAGCTTAGGTTGGAGGGACAATGAGCAGTTCTTC. Translated: CASSLGWRDNEQFF. Supplemented by reference TRBV11-1 and TRBJ2-1, the full variable domain reads EAEVAQSPRYKITEKSQAVAFWCDPISGHATLYWYRQILGQGPELLVQFQDESVVDDSQLPKDRFSAERLKGVDSTLKIQPAELGDSAMYLCASSLGWRDNEQFFGPGTRLTVL.

This clonotype is a singleton in its sample. This chain connects TRBV7-9 to TRBJ2-1, with 9 bases aligning to TRBD2. Germline-derived CDR1 and CDR2 are SEHNR and FQNEAQ (reference sequence). There are 15 residues in the CDR3. V lost 4 bases to trimming and J lost 7 bases; unmatched junction nucleotides: 8. CDR3 loop: CASSSRGGIENEQFF. CDR3 coding DNA: TGTGCCAGCAGCTCGCGGGGGGGTATAGAGAATGAGCAGTTCTTC.

This clonotype was seen ten or more times. The chain employs TRBV6-2 or TRBV6-3 and TRBJ1-1; 7 bases fit TRBD1. The germline gives CDR1 MNHEY, CDR2 SVGEGT. Unmatched junction bases numbered 8, after V lost 6 bases and J lost 4 bases. The CDR3 covers 14 residues. CDR3 amino acids: CASSPGGPATEAFF. The CDR3 DNA sequence: TGTGCCAGCAGCCCAGGGGGTCCGGCCACTGAAGCTTTCTTT.

The V gene is TRBV6-5, the J gene TRBJ2-7; D gene unclear. This CDR3 is built from 15 residues. V lost 0 bases to trimming and J lost 3 bases, with 12 bases between them. Germline CDR1 and CDR2: MNHEY and SVGAGI. CDR3 nucleotide sequence: TGTGCCAGCAGTTACTCGATTCACGGAGACTACGAGCAGTACTTC. Residues: CASSYSIHGDYEQYF.

V gene TRBV4-2 combines with J gene TRBJ1-1; D is unclear. The CDR3 contains 17 residues. CDR1 is LGHNA and CDR2 is YNFKEQ in the germline V gene. V lost 4 bases, J lost 0 bases, and 18 bases lay in between. CDR3 region: CASSPNAWETLNTEAFF. The DNA of the CDR3 is TGTGCCAGCAGCCCAAACGCCTGGGAAACCCTGAACACTGAAGCTTTCTTT.

In this sample, this clonotype turned up a few times. V is TRBV10-3 and J is TRBJ1-1; no firm D call. Germline V gene sequence: CDR1 ENHRY, CDR2 SYGVKD. CDR3 length equals 14 residues. The V end lost 10 bases, the J end lost 0 bases, and 15 bases lay between the germline ends. This CDR3 is CATLGNRVNTEAFF. The CDR3 coding sequence is TGTGCCACCCTGGGGAACCGAGTGAACACTGAAGCTTTCTTT.

The rearrangement links TRBV12-3 or TRBV12-4 to TRBJ1-2; 9 bases are a match to TRBD1. Trimming at V came to 5 bases and at J to 8 bases, leaving 3 bases not matched to a gene. The CDR3 is 12 residues long. This CDR3 is CASSTTGGGYTF. As DNA, the CDR3 is TGTGCCAGCAGTACTACAGGGGGCGGCTACACCTTC.

This clonotype was counted ten times or more. V and J are TRBV7-2 and TRBJ1-5, with 7 bases lining up with TRBD1. The CDR3 spans 16 residues. Germline V lookup: CDR1 SGHTA, CDR2 FQGNSA. The trim removed 1 base at V and 4 bases at J, leaving 7 bases unmatched. CDR3 nucleotides: TGTGCCAGCAGCTTAGGGCCGGGACAGATGAATCAGCCCCAGCATTTT. Its protein is CASSLGPGQMNQPQHF.

This clonotype was seen repeatedly, ten times or more. The genes are TRBV7-9 and TRBJ2-7, with D perhaps matching TRBD1 (5 bases). This CDR3 is built from 12 residues. Trimming left V 5 bases short and J 7 bases short, with 12 bases between. The V gene's germline CDR1 is SEHNR and CDR2 FQNEAQ (reference sequence). CDR3 sequence: CASSPWQGEQYF. The DNA of the CDR3 is TGTGCCAGCAGCCCTTGGCAGGGTGAGCAGTACTTC.

The sample holds many counts of this clonotype. The chain is built from TRBV6-1 and TRBJ2-3, with 10 bases fitting TRBD2. J gave up 2 bases and V 4 bases, and 9 bases lay outside the gene matches. CDR1 and CDR2 from the germline V gene are MNHNS and SASEGT. CDR3 size: 17 residues. CDR3 amino acids: CASSAGTSVRNTDTQYF. The CDR3 region has the DNA TGTGCCAGCAGTGCCGGGACTAGCGTTCGAAACACAGATACGCAGTATTTT.

This clonotype was picked up many times. The chain carries TRBV12-3 or TRBV12-4 and TRBJ2-5; D may match TRBD1 or TRBD2 (5 bases each). CDR3 size: 15 residues. Trimming removed 5 bases from V and 2 bases from J, with 15 bases in between. DNA for the CDR3: TGTGCCAGCAGTCTTCAGCGGACAATTCAAGAGACCCAGTACTTC. This codes for CASSLQRTIQETQYF.

This chain connects TRBV4-1 to TRBJ1-3; D unresolved. Germline V gene sequence: CDR1 MGHRA, CDR2 YSYEKL. The CDR3 is 16 amino acids. V was pared by 0 bases and J by 2 bases, with 11 bases between. The CDR3 sequence: CASSQDLGETGNTIYF. CDR3 DNA: TGCGCCAGCAGCCAAGATTTGGGCGAAACTGGAAACACCATATATTTT.

This clonotype occurred many times. The chain uses TRBV7-6 and TRBJ1-6, with D hard to call. V lost 3 bases and J lost 5, with 20 bases in between. Germline CDR1 is SGHVS and CDR2 is FNYEAQ. This CDR3 spans 18 amino acids. CDR3 nucleotides: TGTGCCAGCAGCTTGACGGAATTTGGAAGGTGGAATAATTCACCCCTCCACTTT. The encoded protein is CASSLTEFGRWNNSPLHF.

V usage is TRBV28 and J usage is TRBJ1-1; D uncertain. CDR1 is MDHEN, CDR2 SYDVKM, per germline. Trimming took off 6 bases at V and 5 bases at J, with 10 bases between the two ends. The CDR3 loop spans 12 amino acids. The CDR3 DNA follows: TGTGCCAGCAGCCCGGCCGGGACTGAAGCTTTCTTT. Its protein product is CASSPAGTEAFF.

This clonotype was counted between two and nine times. The chain joins TRBV12-3 or TRBV12-4 to TRBJ2-3; 11 bases agree with TRBD1. V was pared by 1 base and J by 6 bases, with 6 bases of the junction left unmatched. The CDR3 sequence is 16 residues long. CDR3 bases: TGTGCCAGCAGTTTAGGGACAGGGGGCGCGTGGGATACGCAGTATTTT. This sequence encodes CASSLGTGGAWDTQYF.

This clonotype was picked up many times. V is TRBV7-2 and J is TRBJ1-2, with D unresolved. Trimming took 5 bases from V and 4 from J, leaving 11 bases between them. The CDR3 has 13 residues. CDR1 SGHTA and CDR2 FQGNSA come from the germline V gene. The CDR3 spells CASSPSEGYGYTF. The CDR3 region has the DNA TGTGCCAGCAGCCCCAGCGAGGGCTATGGCTACACCTTC.

This chain uses TRBV20-1 with TRBJ2-1; 10 nucleotides align to TRBD2. The V gene end was trimmed by 5 bases and the J gene end by 4 bases; junction bases not matched to a gene: 5. Germline V gives CDR1 DFQATT, CDR2 SNEGSKA (reference sequence). This CDR3 spans 14 amino acids. Written as DNA, the CDR3 is TGCAGTGCTCGCCCTAGCGGGGGTTACAATGAGCAGTTCTTC. Protein: CSARPSGGYNEQFF.

In this sample, this clonotype turned up many times. This chain uses TRBV12-5 with TRBJ1-2; D is undetermined. CDR1 and CDR2 from the germline V gene are LGHNT and FRNRAP. The CDR3 totals 14 residues. Trimming removed 1 base from V and 2 bases from J, with 8 bases in between. Here the CDR3 DNA reads TGTGCTAGTGGTTTGGAAAAGACGAACTATGGCTACACCTTC. As protein: CASGLEKTNYGYTF.